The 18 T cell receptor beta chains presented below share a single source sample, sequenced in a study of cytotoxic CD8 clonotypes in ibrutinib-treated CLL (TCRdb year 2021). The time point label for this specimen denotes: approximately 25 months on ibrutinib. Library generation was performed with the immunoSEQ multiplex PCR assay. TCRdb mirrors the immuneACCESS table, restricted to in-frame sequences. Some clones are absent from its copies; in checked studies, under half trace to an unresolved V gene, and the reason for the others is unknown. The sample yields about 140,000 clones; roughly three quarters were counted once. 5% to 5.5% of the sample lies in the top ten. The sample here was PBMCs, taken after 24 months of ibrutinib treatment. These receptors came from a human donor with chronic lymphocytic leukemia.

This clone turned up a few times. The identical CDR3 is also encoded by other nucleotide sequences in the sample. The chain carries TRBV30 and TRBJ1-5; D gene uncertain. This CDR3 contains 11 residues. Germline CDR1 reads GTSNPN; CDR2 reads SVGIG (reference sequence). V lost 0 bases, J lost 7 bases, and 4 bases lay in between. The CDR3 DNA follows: TGTGCCTGGAGTGTAGGGCAGCCCCAGCATTTT. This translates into CAWSVGQPQHF.

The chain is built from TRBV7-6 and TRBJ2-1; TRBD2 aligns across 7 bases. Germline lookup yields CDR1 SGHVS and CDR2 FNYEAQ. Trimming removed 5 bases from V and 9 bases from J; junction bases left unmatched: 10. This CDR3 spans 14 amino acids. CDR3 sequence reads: CASSPRLASTEQFF. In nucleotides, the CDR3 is TGTGCCAGCAGCCCGCGACTAGCTTCCACTGAGCAGTTCTTC.

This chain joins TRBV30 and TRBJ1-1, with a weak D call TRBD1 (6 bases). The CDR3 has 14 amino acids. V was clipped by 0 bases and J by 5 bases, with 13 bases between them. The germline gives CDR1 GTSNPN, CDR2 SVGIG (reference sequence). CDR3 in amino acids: CAWSVIGGRTEAFF. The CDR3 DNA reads TGTGCCTGGAGTGTAATCGGGGGGCGTACTGAAGCTTTCTTT. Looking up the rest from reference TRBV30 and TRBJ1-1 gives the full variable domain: SQTIHQWPATLVQPVGSPLSLECTVEGTSNPNLYWYRQAAGRGLQLLFYSVGIGQISSEVPQNLSASRPQDRQFILSSKKLLLSDSGFYLCAWSVIGGRTEAFFGQGTRLTVV.

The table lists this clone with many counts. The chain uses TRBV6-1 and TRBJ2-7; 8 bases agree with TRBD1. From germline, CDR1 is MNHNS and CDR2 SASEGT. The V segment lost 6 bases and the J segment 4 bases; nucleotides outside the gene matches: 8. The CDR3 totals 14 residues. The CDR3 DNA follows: TGTGCCAGCAGGGGCCTGACAGGGGCTTACGAGCAGTACTTC. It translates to CASRGLTGAYEQYF.

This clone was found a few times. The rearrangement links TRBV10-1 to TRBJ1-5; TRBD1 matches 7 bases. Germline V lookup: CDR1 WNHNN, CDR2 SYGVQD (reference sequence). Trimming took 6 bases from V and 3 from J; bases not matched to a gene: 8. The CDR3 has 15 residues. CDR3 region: CASRDRAWDNQPQHF. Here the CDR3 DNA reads TGCGCCAGCAGAGACAGGGCGTGGGACAATCAGCCCCAGCATTTT.

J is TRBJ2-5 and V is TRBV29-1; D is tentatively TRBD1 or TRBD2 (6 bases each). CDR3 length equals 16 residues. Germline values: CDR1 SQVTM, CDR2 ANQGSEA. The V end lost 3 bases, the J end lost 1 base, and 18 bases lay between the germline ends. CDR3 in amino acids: CSVEGGPGHSQETQYF. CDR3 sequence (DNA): TGCAGCGTTGAGGGGGGCCCGGGACACTCCCAAGAGACCCAGTACTTC. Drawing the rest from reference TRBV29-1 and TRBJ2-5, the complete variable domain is SAVISQKPSRDICQRGTSLTIQCQVDSQVTMMFWYRQQPGQSLTLIATANQGSEATYESGFVIDKFPISRPNLTFSTLTVSNMSPEDSSIYLCSVEGGPGHSQETQYFGPGTRLLVL.

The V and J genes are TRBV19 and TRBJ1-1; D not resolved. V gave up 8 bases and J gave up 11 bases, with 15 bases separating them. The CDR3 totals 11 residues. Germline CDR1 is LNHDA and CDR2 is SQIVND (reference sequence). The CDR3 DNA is TGTGCCAGTGGCCAAACACGGTGGGCTTTCTTT. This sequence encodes CASGQTRWAFF.

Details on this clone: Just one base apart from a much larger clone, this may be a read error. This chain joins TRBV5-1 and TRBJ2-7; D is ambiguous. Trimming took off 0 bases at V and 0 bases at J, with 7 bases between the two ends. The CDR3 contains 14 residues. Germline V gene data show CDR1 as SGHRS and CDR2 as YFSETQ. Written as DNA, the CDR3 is TGCGCCAGCAGCTTGGAGGGCAGCTCCTACGAGCAGTACTTC. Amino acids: CASSLEGSSYEQYF.

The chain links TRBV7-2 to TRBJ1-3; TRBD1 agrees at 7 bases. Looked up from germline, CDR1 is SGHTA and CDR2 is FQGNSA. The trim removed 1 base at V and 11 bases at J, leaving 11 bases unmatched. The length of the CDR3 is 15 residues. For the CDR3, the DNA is TGTGCCAGCAGCTTAGGGGTGGGAGGGGGCCGCGCCATATATTTT. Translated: CASSLGVGGGRAIYF.

CDR3 sequence: CASSLDSGVGQPQHF. As DNA, the CDR3 is TGTGCCAGCAGCTTAGACTCGGGGGTCGGTCAGCCCCAGCATTTT. The V and J genes are TRBV11-2 and TRBJ1-5; possible D gene TRBD1, 5 bases. Germline assignment: CDR1 SGHAT and CDR2 FQNNGV. The CDR3 has 15 residues. Trimming left V 0 bases short and J 6 bases short, with 12 bases between.

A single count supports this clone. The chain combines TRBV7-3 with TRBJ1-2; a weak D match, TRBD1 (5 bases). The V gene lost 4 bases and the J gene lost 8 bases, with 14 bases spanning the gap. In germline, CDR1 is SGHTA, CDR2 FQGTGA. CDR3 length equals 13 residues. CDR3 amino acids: CASSSTVGQGYTF. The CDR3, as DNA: TGTGCCAGCAGCTCAACCGTGGGGCAGGGCTACACCTTC.

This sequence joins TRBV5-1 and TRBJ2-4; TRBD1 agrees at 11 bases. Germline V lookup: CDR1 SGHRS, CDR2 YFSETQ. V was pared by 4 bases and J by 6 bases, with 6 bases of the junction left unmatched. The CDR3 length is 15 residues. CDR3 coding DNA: TGCGCCAGCAGCCCTGGGACAGGGGGTGTAAACATTCAGTACTTC. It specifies CASSPGTGGVNIQYF.

The CDR3: CAWSATGPGEKLFF. The CDR3 region has the DNA TGTGCCTGGAGTGCCACCGGGCCCGGGGAAAAACTGTTTTTT. The chain uses TRBV30 and TRBJ1-4; no reliable D call. The V gene's germline CDR1 is GTSNPN and CDR2 SVGIG (reference sequence). This CDR3 comprises 14 residues. The V end was cut by 1 base, the J end by 8 bases, with 14 bases between.

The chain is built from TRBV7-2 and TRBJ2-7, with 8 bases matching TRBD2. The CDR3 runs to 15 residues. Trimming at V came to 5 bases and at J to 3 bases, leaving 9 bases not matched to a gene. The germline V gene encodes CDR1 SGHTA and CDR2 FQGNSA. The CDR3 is CASSQGSGGYYEQYF. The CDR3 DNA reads TGTGCCAGCAGCCAGGGAAGCGGGGGCTACTACGAGCAGTACTTC. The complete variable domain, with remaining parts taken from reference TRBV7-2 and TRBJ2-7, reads GAGVSQSPSNKVTEKGKDVELRCDPISGHTALYWYRQSLGQGLEFLIYFQGNSAPDKSGLPSDRFSAERTGGSVSTLTIQRTQQEDSAVYLCASSQGSGGYYEQYFGPGTRLTVT.

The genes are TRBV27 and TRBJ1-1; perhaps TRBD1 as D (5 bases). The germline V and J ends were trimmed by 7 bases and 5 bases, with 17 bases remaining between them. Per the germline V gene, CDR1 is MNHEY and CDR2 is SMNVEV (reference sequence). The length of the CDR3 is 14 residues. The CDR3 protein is CASTLWAGRTEAFF. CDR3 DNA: TGTGCCAGCACCCTATGGGCGGGGCGTACTGAAGCTTTCTTT.

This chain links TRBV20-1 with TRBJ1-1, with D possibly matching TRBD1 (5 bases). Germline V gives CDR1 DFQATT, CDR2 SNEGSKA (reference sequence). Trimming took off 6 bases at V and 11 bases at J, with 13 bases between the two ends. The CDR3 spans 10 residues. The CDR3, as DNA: TGCAGTGCCCCCCCCGGGGGGGCTTTCTTT. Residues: CSAPPGGAFF.

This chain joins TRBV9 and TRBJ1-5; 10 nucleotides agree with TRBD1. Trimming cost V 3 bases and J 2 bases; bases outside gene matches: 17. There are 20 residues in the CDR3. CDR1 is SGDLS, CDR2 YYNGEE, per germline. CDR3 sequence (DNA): TGTGCCAGCAGCGACTGGAAGGGGGACAGGGGTTGTTTTGGCAATCAGCCCCAGCATTTT. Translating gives CASSDWKGDRGCFGNQPQHF.

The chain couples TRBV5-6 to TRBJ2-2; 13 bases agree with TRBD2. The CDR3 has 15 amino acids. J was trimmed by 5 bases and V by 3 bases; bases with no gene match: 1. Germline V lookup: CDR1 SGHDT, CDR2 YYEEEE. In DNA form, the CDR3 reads TGTGCCAGCAGCTCACTAGCGGGAGGGACCGGGGAGCTGTTTTTT. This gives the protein CASSSLAGGTGELFF.